This passage covers 24 T cell receptor beta chains from one sample sequenced in a study of cytomegalovirus exposure and HLA in healthy donors. The PCR employed 60 Vbeta primers together with 13 Jbeta primers. Measured with immunoSEQ multiplex PCR; TCRdb has only the in-frame clones, and not every one. The sample includes more than 100,000 clones, less than 80% of them seen just once. Specimen: PBMCs. The receptors originated from a female donor in good health and CMV-seropositive.

J is TRBJ1-2 and V is TRBV19, with TRBD1 matching over 8 bases. The junction had 8 bases not matched to a gene; V was cut back by 7 bases and J by 4 bases. The CDR3 consists of 14 residues. Germline CDR1 and CDR2: LNHDA and SQIVND (reference sequence). CDR3 DNA sequence: TGTGCCAGTAATCAGGGGGCTTATGGCTATGGCTACACCTTC. Protein: CASNQGAYGYGYTF.

The chain employs TRBV5-1 and TRBJ2-4; weak D call: TRBD2 (5 bases). CDR3 length: 15 amino acids. Per germline, CDR1 SGHRS and CDR2 YFSETQ. Trimming stripped 0 bases from V and 5 bases from J, with 12 bases between. CDR3 nucleotide sequence: TGCGCCAGCAGCTTGGGAGGGATTTCCCAAAACATTCAGTACTTC. Translated: CASSLGGISQNIQYF.

This chain connects TRBV27 to TRBJ2-7, with a tentative D call TRBD1 (5 bases). This CDR3 is built from 14 residues. The V end was cut by 6 bases, the J end by 4 bases, with 16 bases between. The germline V gene encodes CDR1 MNHEY and CDR2 SMNVEV (reference sequence). The CDR3 protein is CASSVWGPYYEQYF. The CDR3 coding sequence is TGTGCCAGCAGCGTCTGGGGCCCGTATTACGAGCAGTACTTC.

This clone was detected only once. V gene TRBV10-2 combines with J gene TRBJ1-6; D perhaps matches TRBD1 (6 bases). The CDR3 covers 13 residues. The V end lost 2 bases, the J end lost 15 bases, and 14 bases lay between the germline ends. Per germline, CDR1 WSHSY and CDR2 SAAADI. The CDR3: CASSEDRTGRLHF. The CDR3 region has the DNA TGCGCCAGCAGTGAGGACAGGACGGGGCGCCTCCACTTT.

The J gene is TRBJ2-7, the V gene TRBV2; possibly TRBD2 for D (6 bases). V was clipped by 3 bases and J by 2 bases, with 23 bases between them. Per the germline V gene, CDR1 is SNHLY and CDR2 is FYNNEI. CDR3 length equals 18 residues. The CDR3 coding sequence is TGTGCCAGCAGTGATCCTGTCTCTTCGTGGAGGGCTACCTACGAGCAGTACTTC. This codes for CASSDPVSSWRATYEQYF. Full variable domain (remainder filled in from reference TRBV2 and TRBJ2-7): EPEVTQTPSHQVTQMGQEVILRCVPISNHLYFYWYRQILGQKVEFLVSFYNNEISEKSEIFDDQFSVERPDGSNFTLKIRSTKLEDSAMYFCASSDPVSSWRATYEQYFGPGTRLTVT.

The rearrangement joins TRBV5-5 to TRBJ1-1, with D unresolved. Trimming shortened V by 0 bases and J by 1 base, and 10 bases separated the two germline ends. This CDR3 contains 15 residues. Germline V lookup: CDR1 SGHKS, CDR2 YYEKEE (reference sequence). CDR3 region: CASSLGPTENTEAFF. The CDR3, as DNA: TGTGCCAGCAGCTTGGGCCCCACAGAGAACACTGAAGCTTTCTTT.

The rearrangement joins TRBV27 to TRBJ2-1; TRBD1 matches at 8 bases. The germline V gene has CDR1 MNHEY and CDR2 SMNVEV (reference sequence). This CDR3 region has 14 residues. The J segment lost 3 bases and the V segment lost 2 bases, leaving 0 bases of the junction unmatched. The CDR3 reads CASSLGQGYNEQFF. The CDR3 coding sequence is TGTGCCAGCAGTTTAGGACAGGGCTACAATGAGCAGTTCTTC.

This clone is a singleton in its sample. The chain joins TRBV2 to TRBJ1-5; D is perhaps TRBD1 (5 bases). Deletions cut 11 bases from V and 4 bases from J, with 15 bases between. The CDR3 extends over 13 amino acids. Germline CDR1 SNHLY, CDR2 FYNNEI. CDR3 protein: CAGSRGGNQPQHF. Here the CDR3 DNA reads TGTGCCGGGTCCCGGGGGGGGAATCAGCCCCAGCATTTT.

The chain uses TRBV30 and TRBJ1-3; a weak D match, TRBD1 (5 bases). There are 15 residues in the CDR3. Trimming cost V 3 bases and J 2 bases, with 14 bases left between them. The germline CDR1 and CDR2 sequences are GTSNPN and SVGIG (reference sequence). This chain's CDR3 is CAWRAAGTPGNTIYF. The CDR3 DNA sequence: TGTGCCTGGAGAGCGGCCGGGACTCCTGGAAACACCATATATTTT.

The genes are TRBV12-5 and TRBJ2-7; 7 bases fit TRBD2. This CDR3 is 17 amino acids long. CDR1 is LGHNT and CDR2 is FRNRAP in the germline V gene. With 2 bases clipped from V and 2 bases from J, the junction kept 12 bases outside the gene matches. CDR3 nucleotide sequence: TGTGCTAGTGGTTTGTTAAAGGTTTTGGGAGGGACCTACGAGCAGTACTTC. Protein: CASGLLKVLGGTYEQYF.

The CDR3 is CASSEAFGQGDEQYF. CDR3 nucleotide sequence: TGTGCCAGCAGTGAAGCATTTGGACAGGGCGACGAGCAGTACTTC. The rearrangement uses TRBV6-1 and TRBJ2-7, with 8 bases lining up with TRBD1. The V and J ends lost 0 bases and 5 bases, in that order; junction bases with no gene match: 6. Germline V gene lookup returns CDR1 MNHNS and CDR2 SASEGT. This CDR3 is built from 15 residues.

The genes are TRBV30 and TRBJ2-2; D possibly matches TRBD1 or TRBD2 (5 bases each). V lost 8 bases, J lost 5 bases, and 15 bases lay in between. The length of the CDR3 is 13 residues. Germline assignment: CDR1 GTSNPN and CDR2 SVGIG (reference sequence). The CDR3 reads CAGTYSLTGELFF. The CDR3 DNA follows: TGTGCCGGGACCTATTCTCTGACCGGGGAGCTGTTTTTT.

The table lists this clone with a few counts. This chain links TRBV18 with TRBJ2-5; D is unresolved. CDR3 length equals 11 residues. The V gene's germline CDR1 is KGHSH and CDR2 LQKENI. V lost 4 bases, J lost 2 bases, and 2 bases lay in between. CDR3 region: CASSLQETQYF. The CDR3 coding sequence is TGTGCCAGCTCACTACAAGAGACCCAGTACTTC.

This CDR3 is CASTGDRGNEKLFF. The CDR3, as DNA: TGTGCCAGTACAGGAGACAGGGGGAACGAAAAACTGTTTTTT. The rearrangement uses TRBV19 and TRBJ1-4, with 9 bases matching TRBD1. Losses at the gene ends were 7 bases for V and 8 bases for J; bases not matched to a gene: 8. Germline V CDR1 and CDR2: LNHDA, SQIVND (reference sequence). The CDR3 has 14 residues.

This sequence joins TRBV5-1 and TRBJ2-3; D possibly corresponds to TRBD2 (5 bases). The V end was cut by 7 bases, the J end by 2 bases, with 17 bases between. Germline CDR1 reads SGHRS; CDR2 reads YFSETQ. The length of the CDR3 is 15 residues. Here the CDR3 reads CASQYRDPYTDTQYF. The CDR3 DNA follows: TGCGCCAGCCAATACCGGGATCCATACACAGATACGCAGTATTTT.

CDR3 in amino acids: CASSFTGTGQPQHF. In DNA form, the CDR3 reads TGTGCCAGCAGTTTTACAGGGACCGGTCAGCCCCAGCATTTT. The chain links TRBV27 to TRBJ1-5; D may be TRBD1 (6 bases). V lost 3 bases and J 6 bases, leaving 12 bases between the germline ends. Germline CDR1 reads MNHEY; CDR2 reads SMNVEV (reference sequence). The CDR3 contains 14 residues.

The sample holds a few counts of this clone. The chain joins TRBV11-3 to TRBJ1-6; 7 bases fit TRBD1. V lost 5 bases and J lost 7; bases outside the gene matches: 2. The CDR3 is made up of 13 amino acids. CDR1 and CDR2 from the germline V gene are SGHNT and YENEEA. In nucleotides, the CDR3 is TGTGCCAGCAGCGAGACAGGGAATTCACCCCTCCACTTT. Protein: CASSETGNSPLHF. Full variable domain (rest looked up from reference TRBV11-3 and TRBJ1-6): EAGVVQSPRYKIIEKKQPVAFWCNPISGHNTLYWYLQNLGQGPELLIRYENEEAVDDSQLPKDRFSAERLKGVDSTLKIQPAELGDSAVYLCASSETGNSPLHFGNGTRLTVT.

The rearrangement uses TRBV5-1 and TRBJ1-1; possible D gene TRBD1, 5 bases. Trimming took 0 bases from V and 4 from J, leaving 13 bases between them. Germline CDR1 is SGHRS and CDR2 is YFSETQ. The CDR3 length is 15 residues. Written as DNA, the CDR3 is TGCGCCAGCAGCTTGGTACTAACAGGACCCACTGAAGCTTTCTTT. Residues: CASSLVLTGPTEAFF.

The chain couples TRBV5-5 to TRBJ1-1; no clear D gene. The CDR3 sequence is 11 residues long. Trimming pared 2 bases from V and 5 bases from J, leaving 4 bases between. Germline CDR1 and CDR2: SGHKS and YYEKEE (reference sequence). Written as DNA, the CDR3 is TGTGCCAGCAGCTTCGGGACTGAAGCTTTCTTT. Its translation: CASSFGTEAFF.

In regard to this clone: At the DNA level, this CDR3 is encoded by other sequences in the same sample as well. The chain combines TRBV14 with TRBJ2-1; perhaps TRBD2 as D (6 bases). The germline V and J ends were trimmed by 1 base and 4 bases, with 8 bases remaining between them. The germline gives CDR1 SGHDN, CDR2 FVKESK. This CDR3 spans 14 amino acids. Here the CDR3 reads CASSQGGRYNEQFF. The CDR3 DNA is TGTGCCAGCAGCCAAGGAGGGAGGTACAATGAGCAGTTCTTC.

The rearrangement uses TRBV11-2 and TRBJ1-1; no firm D call. Germline-derived CDR1 and CDR2 are SGHAT and FQNNGV. The CDR3 is made up of 13 amino acids. Trimming pared 2 bases from V and 3 bases from J, leaving 7 bases between. CDR3 nucleotide sequence: TGTGCCAGCAGCTTATCGGGTGACACTGAAGCTTTCTTT. Amino acid sequence: CASSLSGDTEAFF. The entire variable domain, with the rest obtained from reference TRBV11-2 and TRBJ1-1, is as follows: EAGVAQSPRYKIIEKRQSVAFWCNPISGHATLYWYQQILGQGPKLLIQFQNNGVVDDSQLPKDRFSAERLKGVDSTLKIQPAKLEDSAVYLCASSLSGDTEAFFGQGTRLTVV.

The rearrangement joins TRBV5-1 to TRBJ1-2, with 11 bases that match TRBD1. CDR1 is SGHRS, CDR2 YFSETQ, per germline. This CDR3 comprises 13 residues. Losses at the gene ends were 4 bases for V and 7 bases for J; bases not matched to a gene: 3. The DNA of the CDR3 is TGCGCCAGCAGCACGGACAGGGGGCCTGGCTACACCTTC. As protein: CASSTDRGPGYTF.

The rearrangement links TRBV5-1 to TRBJ2-7; TRBD1 might be the D (7 bases). The CDR3 runs 14 residues. The V end was cut by 0 bases, the J end by 5 bases, with 12 bases between. The germline V gene encodes CDR1 SGHRS and CDR2 YFSETQ. The CDR3 coding sequence is TGCGCCAGCAGCTTGGGGGGCAGGGGGGACGAGCAGTACTTC. It translates to CASSLGGRGDEQYF.

V usage is TRBV7-2 and J usage is TRBJ2-1; TRBD2 is a possible D gene (6 bases). Germline lookup yields CDR1 SGHTA and CDR2 FQGNSA. CDR3 length equals 16 residues. V lost 1 base, J lost 5 bases, and 15 bases lay in between. The CDR3 DNA reads TGTGCCAGCAGCTTAGGGTTGGGACTCAACAACAATGAGCAGTTCTTC. Protein: CASSLGLGLNNNEQFF.